The 30 T cell receptor beta chains reported below all come from one sample, sequenced in a study of cytomegalovirus exposure and HLA in healthy donors. PCR was performed using 60 Vbeta and 13 Jbeta primers. The table came from immunoSEQ multiplex PCR; TCRdb's copy has only in-frame clones and leaves some out. The sample carries 120,000 or so clones, about four fifths recorded once. Sequenced sample: PBMCs. The source is a woman between 40 and 50 years old in good health and CMV-seropositive.

The chain recombines TRBV7-3 with TRBJ2-2; D perhaps matches TRBD2 (5 bases). This CDR3 comprises 13 residues. The ends were cut back, 4 bases at V and 5 bases at J, with 8 bases in the middle. Germline V lookup: CDR1 SGHTA, CDR2 FQGTGA. CDR3 nucleotide sequence: TGTGCCAGCAGCTCCAGCGGAACCGGGGAGCTGTTTTTT. This translates into CASSSSGTGELFF.

This clone was counted between two and nine times. The same CDR3 is also encoded by other DNA sequences in this sample. This chain links TRBV18 with TRBJ1-1; D is undetermined. Trimming took off 5 bases at V and 2 bases at J, with 9 bases between the two ends. Germline V gene sequence: CDR1 KGHSH, CDR2 LQKENI. The CDR3 consists of 13 residues. The CDR3 DNA is TGTGCCAGCTCAGGGCAAGCCAACACTGAAGCTTTCTTT. This sequence encodes CASSGQANTEAFF.

The chain employs TRBV5-1 and TRBJ1-1, with TRBD1 as a possible D gene (6 bases). With 2 bases removed from V and 7 bases from J, the gap between germline ends came to 18 bases. The length of the CDR3 is 15 residues. Germline-derived CDR1 and CDR2 are SGHRS and YFSETQ. CDR3 loop: CASSFGGARRVEAFF. The CDR3, as DNA: TGCGCCAGCAGCTTCGGGGGGGCGCGACGGGTTGAAGCTTTCTTT.

The chain employs TRBV19 and TRBJ2-7; 10 positions match TRBD2. CDR3 length: 18 residues. Trimming at V came to 6 bases and at J to 2 bases, leaving 16 bases not matched to a gene. Germline loops: CDR1 LNHDA, CDR2 SQIVND (reference sequence). The CDR3, as DNA: TGTGCCAGTAGATATGAAGGGAGCCCTAGCGGGGGTACCTACGAGCAGTACTTC. Its translation: CASRYEGSPSGGTYEQYF.

This chain links TRBV5-1 with TRBJ1-1, with 7 bases fitting TRBD1. The V segment lost 7 bases and the J segment 5 bases; nucleotides outside the gene matches: 14. This CDR3 has 15 residues. Germline V gene data show CDR1 as SGHRS and CDR2 as YFSETQ. In DNA form, the CDR3 reads TGCGCCAGCCGCAAATCAACAGGGGTGGGGACTGAAGCTTTCTTT. This sequence encodes CASRKSTGVGTEAFF.

The chain has TRBV7-2 and TRBJ2-7; D is undetermined. Germline values: CDR1 SGHTA, CDR2 FQGNSA. The CDR3 has 11 residues. With 5 bases removed from V and 4 bases from J, the gap between germline ends came to 6 bases. CDR3 DNA: TGTGCCAGCAGCCCCGGGTACGAGCAGTACTTC. Translated: CASSPGYEQYF.

This chain connects TRBV7-2 to TRBJ2-1; D is unclear. V lost 5 bases, J lost 9 bases, and 8 bases lay in between. Germline V CDR1 and CDR2: SGHTA, FQGNSA. This CDR3 region has 11 residues. The CDR3 DNA reads as TGTGCCAGCAGCATGACTGGTGAGCAGTTCTTC. Protein product: CASSMTGEQFF.

CDR3 nucleotide sequence: TGTGCCAGCAGGGACAGGGGTAATGAAAAACTGTTTTTT. Its protein product is CASRDRGNEKLFF. This chain joins TRBV28 and TRBJ1-4, with 9 bases fitting TRBD1. V gave up 6 bases and J gave up 4 bases; unmatched junction bases: 0. Germline V gene sequence: CDR1 MDHEN, CDR2 SYDVKM. The CDR3 contains 13 residues.

This chain connects TRBV5-1 to TRBJ1-4; D not resolved. V was clipped by 0 bases and J by 9 bases, with 12 bases between them. The CDR3 covers 14 residues. Germline V gives CDR1 SGHRS, CDR2 YFSETQ. CDR3 in amino acids: CASSLELYKQKLFF. CDR3 DNA: TGCGCCAGCAGCTTGGAGTTGTACAAACAAAAACTGTTTTTT. Based on the CDR3 plus reference TRBV5-1 and TRBJ1-4, the full variable domain is KAGVTQTPRYLIKTRGQQVTLSCSPISGHRSVSWYQQTPGQGLQFLFEYFSETQRNKGNFPGRFSGRQFSNSRSEMNVSTLELGDSALYLCASSLELYKQKLFFGSGTQLSVL.

This rearrangement joins TRBV5-1 to TRBJ1-4, with 9 bases that match TRBD1. Germline V gene lookup returns CDR1 SGHRS and CDR2 YFSETQ. V shed 4 bases, J shed 8 bases, and the junction held 9 bases outside the gene matches. The CDR3 is made up of 15 amino acids. CDR3 in DNA: TGCGCCAGCAGCAGCCGGGACAGGGATGGAGAAAAACTGTTTTTT. It codes for CASSSRDRDGEKLFF. Filled out from reference TRBV5-1 and TRBJ1-4, the complete variable domain reads KAGVTQTPRYLIKTRGQQVTLSCSPISGHRSVSWYQQTPGQGLQFLFEYFSETQRNKGNFPGRFSGRQFSNSRSEMNVSTLELGDSALYLCASSSRDRDGEKLFFGSGTQLSVL.

The V call is TRBV19, the J call TRBJ2-7; 7 nucleotides align to TRBD1. With 3 bases clipped from V and 0 bases from J, the junction kept 5 bases outside the gene matches. The CDR3 contains 15 residues. The germline V gene encodes CDR1 LNHDA and CDR2 SQIVND (reference sequence). The CDR3 here is CASSIEGASSYEQYF. In nucleotides, the CDR3 is TGTGCCAGTAGTATTGAGGGGGCCAGCTCCTACGAGCAGTACTTC.

The gene calls are TRBV10-2 and TRBJ2-4; TRBD2 matches 7 bases. Germline CDR1 WSHSY, CDR2 SAAADI. There are 13 residues in the CDR3. V lost 6 bases to trimming and J lost 7 bases; unmatched junction nucleotides: 6. The CDR3 loop is CASRGLVKNIQYF. The CDR3 DNA sequence: TGCGCCAGCAGAGGACTAGTGAAGAACATTCAGTACTTC.

This chain links TRBV7-9 with TRBJ2-7; 8 nucleotides match TRBD2. This CDR3 has 16 amino acids. V lost 4 bases to trimming and J lost 4 bases; unmatched junction nucleotides: 12. In germline, CDR1 is SEHNR, CDR2 FQNEAQ (reference sequence). CDR3 nucleotides: TGTGCCAGCAGCTCTCGGACTAGCCCTAGCGGGTACGAGCAGTACTTC. This encodes CASSSRTSPSGYEQYF.

CDR3 in amino acids: CASSRFGEQYF. The CDR3 coding sequence is TGTGCCAGCAGCCGATTCGGCGAGCAGTACTTC. The chain combines TRBV7-9 with TRBJ2-7; D is unclear. Trimming took off 5 bases at V and 6 bases at J, with 8 bases between the two ends. CDR1 is SEHNR and CDR2 is FQNEAQ in the germline V gene (reference sequence). This CDR3 is 11 amino acids long.

The chain links TRBV19 to TRBJ2-7; 8 nucleotides line up with TRBD1. The CDR3 spans 13 residues. The ends lost 7 bases at V and 4 bases at J; junction bases unmatched: 6. Germline V lookup: CDR1 LNHDA, CDR2 SQIVND (reference sequence). CDR3 region: CASIPDRDYEQYF. The DNA for the CDR3 is TGTGCCAGTATCCCGGACAGGGATTACGAGCAGTACTTC.

The chain joins TRBV7-2 to TRBJ2-7; 7 bases align to TRBD1. V lost 1 base to trimming and J lost 6 bases; unmatched junction nucleotides: 6. This CDR3 comprises 14 residues. CDR1 SGHTA and CDR2 FQGNSA come from the germline V gene. In DNA form, the CDR3 reads TGTGCCAGCAGCTTAGTCCGGGACAGCGGCGAGCAGTACTTC. Translation gives CASSLVRDSGEQYF.

This rearrangement joins TRBV9 to TRBJ1-1; a weak D match, TRBD1 (6 bases). CDR1 is SGDLS, CDR2 YYNGEE, per germline. V lost 6 bases to trimming and J lost 5 bases, with 14 bases between them. The length of the CDR3 is 13 residues. The CDR3 region is CASNREGWTEAFF. DNA for the CDR3: TGTGCCAGCAACAGGGAGGGGTGGACTGAAGCTTTCTTT.

The gene calls are TRBV29-1 and TRBJ2-3; D ambiguous. V lost 4 bases and J lost 3, with 8 bases in between. CDR3 size: 12 residues. The germline gives CDR1 SQVTM, CDR2 ANQGSEA. The DNA of the CDR3 is TGCAGCGTTGTATTTTCTACAGATACGCAGTATTTT. Translation gives CSVVFSTDTQYF.

The V call is TRBV7-2, the J call TRBJ2-7; D is perhaps TRBD1 (6 bases). Germline V CDR1 and CDR2: SGHTA, FQGNSA. V was clipped by 5 bases and J by 2 bases, with 16 bases between them. This CDR3 is built from 15 residues. CDR3 DNA sequence: TGTGCCAGCAGCCATGTGGGTCAGGGGCCCTACGAGCAGTACTTC. It is translated as CASSHVGQGPYEQYF.

The rearrangement uses TRBV15 and TRBJ2-3; 7 bases match TRBD1. This CDR3 region has 16 residues. Germline CDR1 and CDR2: LNHNV and YYDKDF (reference sequence). The J segment lost 6 bases and the V segment lost 0 bases, leaving 9 bases of the junction unmatched. The CDR3 reads CATSRDRGQGRDTQYF. CDR3 bases: TGTGCCACCAGCAGAGATAGGGGGCAGGGTAGGGATACGCAGTATTTT.

V gene TRBV5-4 combines with J gene TRBJ2-5, with 7 bases identical to TRBD1. Germline V lookup: CDR1 SGHNT, CDR2 YYREEE (reference sequence). This CDR3 comprises 14 residues. With 3 bases clipped from V and 1 base from J, the junction kept 3 bases outside the gene matches. In DNA, the CDR3 is TGTGCCAGCAGCTCGGGACAGTTCCAAGAGACCCAGTACTTC. It is translated as CASSSGQFQETQYF.

The rearrangement uses TRBV7-9 and TRBJ2-5, with 8 bases fitting TRBD1. Per germline, CDR1 SEHNR and CDR2 FQNEAQ (reference sequence). This CDR3 contains 18 residues. V lost 1 base to trimming and J lost 3 bases; unmatched junction nucleotides: 13. The CDR3 nucleotides are TGTGCCAGCAGCTTAGGTTCAGGGGGCGCGTTGAGGAAAGAGACCCAGTACTTC. Translating gives CASSLGSGGALRKETQYF.

This rearrangement joins TRBV5-1 to TRBJ1-3, with 7 bases that match TRBD1. The CDR3 runs to 16 residues. CDR1 and CDR2 from the germline V gene are SGHRS and YFSETQ. The V gene end was trimmed by 0 bases and the J gene end by 3 bases; junction bases not matched to a gene: 6. The CDR3: CASSLGQGGGGNTIYF. CDR3 sequence (DNA): TGCGCCAGCAGCTTGGGACAGGGAGGAGGTGGAAACACCATATATTTT.

This sequence joins TRBV5-5 and TRBJ2-5; D possibly corresponds to TRBD1 (5 bases). The CDR3 has 14 residues. Germline V gene sequence: CDR1 SGHKS, CDR2 YYEKEE (reference sequence). V gave up 4 bases and J gave up 7 bases, with 17 bases separating them. CDR3 nucleotide sequence: TGTGCCAGCAGCGTACCTCATTTTCAGGGGACCCAGTACTTC. It codes for CASSVPHFQGTQYF.

The chain recombines TRBV27 with TRBJ2-3, with TRBD2 matching over 11 bases. Germline values: CDR1 MNHEY, CDR2 SMNVEV (reference sequence). V shed 6 bases, J shed 2 bases, and the junction held 7 bases outside the gene matches. There are 16 residues in the CDR3. The CDR3 reads CASSMGLAADTDTQYF. CDR3 sequence (DNA): TGTGCCAGCAGCATGGGACTAGCGGCAGACACAGATACGCAGTATTTT.

This rearrangement joins TRBV6-5 to TRBJ2-1; possibly TRBD2 for D (5 bases). This CDR3 is built from 13 residues. Trimming cost V 2 bases and J 7 bases, with 9 bases left between them. Germline CDR1 reads MNHEY; CDR2 reads SVGAGI. The DNA of the CDR3 is TGTGCCAGCAGTTACGCTCTAGCTAATGAGCAGTTCTTC. Translation gives CASSYALANEQFF.

V usage is TRBV29-1 and J usage is TRBJ1-2, with D maybe TRBD1 (5 bases). The germline CDR1 and CDR2 sequences are SQVTM and ANQGSEA. The CDR3 contains 16 residues. V was trimmed by 0 bases and J by 4 bases, leaving 18 bases between them. The CDR3 nucleotides read TGCAGCGTTGAAGAAGGAGGGGCTCCCAGGAGCTATGGCTACACCTTC. Encoded protein: CSVEEGGAPRSYGYTF.

This clone was recorded only once. This chain joins TRBV30 and TRBJ2-5; tentatively, D is TRBD1 (7 bases). Germline loops: CDR1 GTSNPN, CDR2 SVGIG (reference sequence). The V end was cut by 5 bases, the J end by 7 bases, with 17 bases between. This CDR3 has 13 amino acids. The CDR3 nucleotides read TGTGCCTGGGGAGGGGGCCGAGGGGGGACCCAGTACTTC. Its translation is CAWGGGRGGTQYF.

J is TRBJ2-7 and V is TRBV5-6; TRBD2 matches at 7 bases. Germline-derived CDR1 and CDR2 are SGHDT and YYEEEE. With V trimmed by 3 bases and J by 2 bases, 5 bases remained unmatched. This CDR3 is built from 14 residues. DNA for the CDR3: TGTGCCAGCAGCTCCAGCGGGGTGACCTACGAGCAGTACTTC. Protein product: CASSSSGVTYEQYF.

CDR3: CASRDPIQRSEAFF. The CDR3 DNA is TGTGCCAGTAGAGATCCCATACAACGGAGTGAAGCTTTCTTT. V usage is TRBV19 and J usage is TRBJ1-1, with unresolved D. Trimming shortened V by 6 bases and J by 7 bases, and 18 bases separated the two germline ends. This CDR3 spans 14 amino acids. In germline, CDR1 is LNHDA, CDR2 SQIVND (reference sequence).